This TCR beta chain was identified during a study of OX40 agonist ivuxolimab in advanced cancers. This CDR3 contains 13 residues. CDR1 is SQVTM and CDR2 is ANQGSEA in the germline V gene. V lost 4 bases, J lost 4 bases, and 14 bases lay in between. TCRdb's copy holds only in-frame clones and misses some; the assay was immunoSEQ multiplex PCR. The sample has 55,000 to 70,000 clones, about 85% seen once; the top ten hold about 1.3%. The receptor was isolated from an adult with an advanced solid tumor such as melanoma, head and neck, liver or kidney cancer. V usage is TRBV29-1 and J usage is TRBJ2-7; D might be TRBD1 (6 bases). The sequenced sample was CD4+ or CD8+ T cells sorted from blood, obtained in a trial of the OX40 agonist ivuxolimab. This CDR3 reads CSVVRGAGYEQYF. The CDR3 region has the DNA TGCAGCGTTGTCAGGGGCGCTGGTTACGAGCAGTACTTC.